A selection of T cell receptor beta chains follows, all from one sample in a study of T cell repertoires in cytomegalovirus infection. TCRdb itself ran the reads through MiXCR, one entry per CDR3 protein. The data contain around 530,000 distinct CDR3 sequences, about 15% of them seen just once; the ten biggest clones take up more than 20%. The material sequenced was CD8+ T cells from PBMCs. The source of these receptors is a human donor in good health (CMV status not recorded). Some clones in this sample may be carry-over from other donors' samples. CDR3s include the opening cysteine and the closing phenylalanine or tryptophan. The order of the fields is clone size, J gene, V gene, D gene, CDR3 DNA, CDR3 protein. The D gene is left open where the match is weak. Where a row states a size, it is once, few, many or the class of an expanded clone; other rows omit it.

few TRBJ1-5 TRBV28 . TGTGCCAGCAGTCTCCCCAGGGTTCCCAATCAGCCCCAGCATTTT CASSLPRVPNQPQHF
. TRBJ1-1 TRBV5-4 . TGTGCCAGCAGCTTGGACGGGGGCGGGGAGAACGCTGAAGCTTTCTTT CASSLDGGGENAEAFF
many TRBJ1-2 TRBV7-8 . TGTGCCAGCAGCTTAGATAGGGGTGCCCGGCCCTATGGCTACACCTTC CASSLDRGARPYGYTF
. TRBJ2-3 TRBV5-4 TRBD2 TGTGCCAGCAGCTTGGGGCTTAGCGGGGGCTTTAATCCTAGCACAGATACGCAGTATTTT CASSLGLSGGFNPSTDTQYF
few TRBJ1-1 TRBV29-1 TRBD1 TGCAGCGTTGAGGGTGGGACAGGGTACTACACTGAAGCTTTCTTT CSVEGGTGYYTEAFF
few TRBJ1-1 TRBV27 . TGTGCCAGCAGTTTATGGATAGGCGGGAGCACTGAAGCTTTCTTT CASSLWIGGSTEAFF
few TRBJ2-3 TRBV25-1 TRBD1 TGTGCCAGCAGTACGGACAGGGGCCCAGATACGCAGTATTTT CASSTDRGPDTQYF
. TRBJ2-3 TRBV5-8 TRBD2 TGTGCCAGCACCCACGGAATCTGGCGGGGGAACACAGATACGCAGTATTTT CASTHGIWRGNTDTQYF
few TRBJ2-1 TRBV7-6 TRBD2 TGTGCCAGCAGCCCACCGGCGGGAGAGAGCTACAATGAGCAGTTCTTC CASSPPAGESYNEQFF
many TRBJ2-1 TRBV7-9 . TGTGCCAGCAGCCCAAAGGGGGACCACAATGAGCAGTTCTTC CASSPKGDHNEQFF
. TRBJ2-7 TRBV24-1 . TGTGCCACCAGTGGAGACTCACAGGAATTTGCCTACGAGCAGTACTTC CATSGDSQEFAYEQYF
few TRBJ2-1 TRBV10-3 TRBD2 TGTGCCATCAGACTAGCGGGAGGACGAGGTGAGCAGTTCTTC CAIRLAGGRGEQFF
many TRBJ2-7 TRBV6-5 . TGTGCCAGCAGCTCCAGCGGAAGCTCCTACGAGCAGTACTTC CASSSSGSSYEQYF
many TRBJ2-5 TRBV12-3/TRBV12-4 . TGTGCCAGCAGCGGAGGAACCCAAGAGACCCAGTACTTC CASSGGTQETQYF
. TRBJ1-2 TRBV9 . TGTGCCAGCAGCCCTGAACAGCGGTGGGGACCTTCTAACTATGGCTACACCTTC CASSPEQRWGPSNYGYTF
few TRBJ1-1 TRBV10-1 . TGCGCCAGCAGTGAGAACCGGCACTACGCTGAAGCTTTCTTT CASSENRHYAEAFF
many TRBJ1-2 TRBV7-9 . TGTGCCAGCAGACTACAGGGTCTTAACTATGGCTACACCTTC CASRLQGLNYGYTF
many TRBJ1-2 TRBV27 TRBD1 TGTGCCAGCAGGACTAAGACAGGGGGCCTCCCGGGCTATGGCTACACCTTC CASRTKTGGLPGYGYTF
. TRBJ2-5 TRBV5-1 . TGCGCCAGCAGCCCCGACAGGAGGCGAGGGGAAGAGACCCAGTACTTC CASSPDRRRGEETQYF
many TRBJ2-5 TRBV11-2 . TGTGCCAGCAGCTTTAAGGGCCGCACGTTACAAGAGACCCAGTACTTC CASSFKGRTLQETQYF
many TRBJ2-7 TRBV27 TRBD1 TGTGCCAGCAGTTTTTCCCAGGGGGCGCAAGCCTACGAGCAGTACTTC CASSFSQGAQAYEQYF
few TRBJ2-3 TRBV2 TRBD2 TGTGCCAGCAGTCCTGGGGGTAGGAGCGGGAGCTTTCCAGATACGCAGTATTTT CASSPGGRSGSFPDTQYF
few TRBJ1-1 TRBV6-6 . TGTGCCAGCAGTGGTCCCTCCCCATATTTT CASSGPSPYF
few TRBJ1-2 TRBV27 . TGTGCCAGCAGTTTATTTGGGCAGGGGTTAGATGGCTACACCTTC CASSLFGQGLDGYTF
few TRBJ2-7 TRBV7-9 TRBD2 TGTGCCAGCAGGCCTCCGGGACTAGCGGACCTACGGCAGTACTTC CASRPPGLADLRQYF
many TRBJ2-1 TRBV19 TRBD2 TGTGCCAGTAGTTGGAGCGGGGGGTCCCGGGGAGAGCAGTTCTTC CASSWSGGSRGEQFF
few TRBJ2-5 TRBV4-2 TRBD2 TGTGCCAGCCCCGCGGGAGATGGAGAGACCCAGTACTTC CASPAGDGETQYF
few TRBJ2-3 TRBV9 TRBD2 TGTGCCAGCAGCGTAGAGGGAGGGGCAGGGACAGATACGCAGTATTTT CASSVEGGAGTDTQYF
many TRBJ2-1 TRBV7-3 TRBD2 TGTGCCAGCAGCCAGACTAGCGGGAGTGGAACTGAGCAGTTCTTC CASSQTSGSGTEQFF
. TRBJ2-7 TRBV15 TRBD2 TGTGCCACCAGCAGCGGTAGCGGGGGGTACGAGCAGTACTTC CATSSGSGGYEQYF
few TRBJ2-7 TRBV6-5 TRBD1 TGTGCCAGCAGTGGGACAGCCTACGAGCAGTACTTC CASSGTAYEQYF
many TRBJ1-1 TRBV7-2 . TGTGCCAGCAGCATTAGGGGGGCCCCGAACACTGAAGCTTTCTTT CASSIRGAPNTEAFF
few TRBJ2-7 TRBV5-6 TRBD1 TGTGCCAGCAGCTGGGACCGGGACAGGGGTTACGAGCAGTACTTC CASSWDRDRGYEQYF
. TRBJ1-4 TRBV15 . TGTGCCACCAGCACAAATAATGAAAAACTGTTTTTT CATSTNNEKLFF
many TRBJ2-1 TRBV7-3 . TGTGCCAGCAGCGGTGAGGGGTTGAACAATGAGCAGTTCTTC CASSGEGLNNEQFF
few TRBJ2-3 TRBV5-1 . TGCGCCAGCAGCTTCAAACCAGATACGCAGTATTTT CASSFKPDTQYF
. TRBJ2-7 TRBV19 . TGTGCCACCCAAGGAGGGTTCTCAGGGGCCTACGAGCAGTACTTC CATQGGFSGAYEQYF
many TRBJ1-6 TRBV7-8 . TGTGCCAGCAGAGGCAGCAGTGGGGGGGCCCGGCGACCCCTCCACTTT CASRGSSGGARRPLHF
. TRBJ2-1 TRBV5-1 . TGCGCCAGCAGCTTGCCCCTGACAAGACCCTGGGACAATGAGCAGTTCTTC CASSLPLTRPWDNEQFF
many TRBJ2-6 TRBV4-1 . TGCGCCAGCAGCTTCGAGGCAAACTCTGGGGCCAACGTCCTGACTTTC CASSFEANSGANVLTF
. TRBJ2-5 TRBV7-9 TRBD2 TGTGCCAGCAGCTTAGCGAATTTACTAGCGGTGTACCAAGAGACCCAGTACTTC CASSLANLLAVYQETQYF
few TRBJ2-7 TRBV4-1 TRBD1 TGCGCCAGCAGCCCTAGACAGGGACACCACGAGCAGTACTTC CASSPRQGHHEQYF
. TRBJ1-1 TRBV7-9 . TGTGCCAGCAGCCCATGGGAGGTGGGCACTGAAGCTTTCTTT CASSPWEVGTEAFF
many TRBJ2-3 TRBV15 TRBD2 TGTGCCACCAGCAGAACGACTAGCGGGGGGTACACAGATACGCAGTATTTT CATSRTTSGGYTDTQYF
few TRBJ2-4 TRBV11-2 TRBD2 TGTGCCAGCAGCTTAGAGCTAGCGGGAGGGTTTAACATTCAGTACTTC CASSLELAGGFNIQYF
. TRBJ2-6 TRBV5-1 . TGCGCCAGCAGCCAGGGAACCTCTGGGGCCAACGTCCTGACTTTC CASSQGTSGANVLTF
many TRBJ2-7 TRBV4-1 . TGCGCCAGCAGCCAAGATCGGCCAGACGAGCAGTACTTC CASSQDRPDEQYF
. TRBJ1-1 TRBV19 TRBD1 TGTGCCAGTAGTATTGGGGACAGTGGAAACACTGAAGCTTTCTTT CASSIGDSGNTEAFF
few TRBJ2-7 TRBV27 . TGTGCCAGCAGCCCCGGCGGTGGGGCCCCCTACGAGCAGTACTTC CASSPGGGAPYEQYF